The 24 T cell receptor beta chains below come from one sample, sequenced in a study of T cell responses to AZD1222 COVID-19 vaccine. TCRdb's table, derived via immunoSEQ multiplex PCR, lists solely in-frame clones and lacks some. Of 100,000 or so clones listed, roughly 80% are singletons. The sequencing used peripheral blood, collected on day 0 of AZD1222 vaccination. Source of these receptors: an adult in good health.

The V call is TRBV5-1, the J call TRBJ2-3; D might be TRBD2 (6 bases). The CDR3 is 14 amino acids. Between the trimmed V and J ends, which lost 3 bases and 5 bases, there was a span of 13 bases. Germline CDR1 reads SGHRS; CDR2 reads YFSETQ. CDR3 bases: TGCGCCAGCAGCTCCGGGGGATTTGAAGATACGCAGTATTTT. Translation: CASSSGGFEDTQYF. The full variable domain, completed using reference TRBV5-1 and TRBJ2-3, is KAGVTQTPRYLIKTRGQQVTLSCSPISGHRSVSWYQQTPGQGLQFLFEYFSETQRNKGNFPGRFSGRQFSNSRSEMNVSTLELGDSALYLCASSSGGFEDTQYFGPGTRLTVL.

The CDR3: CASDDGDTAEAFF. The DNA of the CDR3 is TGTGCCAGCGATGACGGGGATACGGCTGAAGCTTTCTTT. The V gene is TRBV19, the J gene TRBJ1-1; D remains unclear. Germline CDR1 reads LNHDA; CDR2 reads SQIVND (reference sequence). This CDR3 spans 13 amino acids. The germline V and J ends were trimmed by 9 bases and 6 bases, with 17 bases remaining between them.

This clone was detected only once. The genes are TRBV2 and TRBJ1-1, with 10 bases identical to TRBD1. J was trimmed by 8 bases and V by 7 bases; bases with no gene match: 16. The CDR3 extends over 16 amino acids. Germline CDR1 SNHLY, CDR2 FYNNEI. The CDR3 protein is CASKKTPGQGIIEAFF. The DNA of the CDR3 is TGTGCCAGCAAGAAAACGCCGGGACAGGGGATAATAGAAGCTTTCTTT.

This clone was observed once. The V gene is TRBV5-6, the J gene TRBJ1-2, with D unclear. The CDR3 spans 16 residues. V was shortened by 0 bases and J by 0 bases, with 12 bases between the two germline ends. CDR1 and CDR2 from the germline V gene are SGHDT and YYEEEE. The CDR3 sequence is CASSLAGRVSNYGYTF. Here the CDR3 DNA reads TGTGCCAGCAGCTTGGCCGGTAGGGTGTCTAACTATGGCTACACCTTC.

Only a few counts were recorded for this clone. The chain is built from TRBV27 and TRBJ1-1; D not resolved. CDR1 is MNHEY, CDR2 SMNVEV, per germline (reference sequence). The CDR3 is made up of 17 amino acids. Trimming took off 6 bases at V and 0 bases at J, with 20 bases between the two ends. This CDR3 is CASSPLGRGGVNTEAFF. CDR3 DNA sequence: TGTGCCAGCAGCCCTTTGGGTAGAGGCGGCGTGAACACTGAAGCTTTCTTT.

By proportion, this clone is medium-sized. The chain is built from TRBV16 and TRBJ2-7; 8 positions agree with TRBD1. The CDR3 extends over 14 amino acids. J was trimmed by 4 bases and V by 5 bases; bases with no gene match: 7. Germline V lookup: CDR1 KGHSY, CDR2 FQNENV. In DNA form, the CDR3 reads TGTGCCAGCAGCTACGACAGGGGCCAATACGAGCAGTACTTC. Translating gives CASSYDRGQYEQYF.

The V call is TRBV5-1, the J call TRBJ1-5; 10 bases are a match to TRBD1. This CDR3 has 14 residues. V gave up 4 bases and J gave up 5 bases; unmatched junction bases: 3. Germline CDR1 is SGHRS and CDR2 is YFSETQ. For the CDR3, the DNA is TGCGCCAGCAGCCAAGGGACAGGGGATCAGCCCCAGCATTTT. Translating it yields CASSQGTGDQPQHF.

This clone appeared a few times. V and J are TRBV3-1 (or the pseudogene TRBV3-2) and TRBJ2-5; D not resolved. CDR1 and CDR2 from the germline V gene are LGHDT and YNNKEL (reference sequence). The ends were cut back, 2 bases at V and 0 bases at J, with 7 bases in the middle. The length of the CDR3 is 14 residues. The CDR3 is CASSQNTNQETQYF. The CDR3 coding sequence is TGTGCCAGCAGCCAAAATACCAACCAAGAGACCCAGTACTTC.

CDR3 DNA: TGTGCCAGCAGTGTAGCGGGGGCTTACAATGAGCAGTTCTTC. It codes for CASSVAGAYNEQFF. The rearrangement links TRBV6-1 to TRBJ2-1, with TRBD2 matching 9 bases. The CDR3 covers 14 residues. Germline CDR1 is MNHNS and CDR2 is SASEGT. V lost 4 bases and J lost 4; bases outside the gene matches: 2.

V is TRBV7-6 and J is TRBJ1-1; D remains unclear. Germline CDR1 and CDR2: SGHVS and FNYEAQ. The CDR3 covers 14 residues. V dropped 1 base and J dropped 5 bases, with 11 bases sitting between them. CDR3 DNA sequence: TGTGCCAGCAGCTTAGGGAACAGAATAACTGAAGCTTTCTTT. Protein sequence: CASSLGNRITEAFF.

The rearrangement joins TRBV19 to TRBJ1-1, with TRBD1 identical over 8 bases. Looked up from germline, CDR1 is LNHDA and CDR2 is SQIVND (reference sequence). With 5 bases clipped from V and 6 bases from J, the junction kept 11 bases outside the gene matches. This CDR3 region has 15 residues. The chain's CDR3 is CASSSGQGWISEAFF. The CDR3 DNA follows: TGTGCCAGTAGTTCTGGACAGGGTTGGATCTCTGAAGCTTTCTTT. Full variable domain (rest looked up from reference TRBV19 and TRBJ1-1): DGGITQSPKYLFRKEGQNVTLSCEQNLNHDAMYWYRQDPGQGLRLIYYSQIVNDFQKGDIAEGYSVSREKKESFPLTVTSAQKNPTAFYLCASSSGQGWISEAFFGQGTRLTVV.

The rearrangement uses TRBV4-2 and TRBJ1-6; no clear D. V lost 4 bases, J lost 7 bases, and 11 bases lay in between. The CDR3 sequence is 14 residues long. Germline V gene data show CDR1 as LGHNA and CDR2 as YNFKEQ. CDR3 region: CASSLESVNSPLHF. Written as DNA, the CDR3 is TGTGCCAGCAGCCTCGAAAGTGTGAATTCACCCCTCCACTTT.

The J gene is TRBJ2-3, the V gene TRBV5-1; a weak D match, TRBD1 (5 bases). The V and J ends lost 4 bases and 0 bases respectively, with 15 bases between them. The CDR3 contains 16 residues. Germline-derived CDR1 and CDR2 are SGHRS and YFSETQ. In DNA, the CDR3 is TGCGCCAGCAGCGAGGTAGGCAGGGCTAGCACAGATACGCAGTATTTT. As protein: CASSEVGRASTDTQYF.

The chain employs TRBV28 and TRBJ2-2; D is undetermined. Germline V gives CDR1 MDHEN, CDR2 SYDVKM. Trimming pared 5 bases from V and 1 base from J, leaving 8 bases between. This CDR3 has 14 residues. CDR3 sequence: CASSPRRNTGELFF. The DNA of the CDR3 is TGTGCCAGCAGTCCCCGGAGGAACACCGGGGAGCTGTTTTTT.

The J gene is TRBJ2-7, the V gene TRBV23-1, with 7 positions matching TRBD2. TRBV23-1 qualifies as an ORF whose function is uncertain. This CDR3 spans 15 amino acids. V was clipped by 8 bases and J by 3 bases; unmatched bases: 13. The CDR3 DNA reads as TGCGCCAGCGGACTAGGACCCTCTCACTACTACGAGCAGTACTTC. It translates to CASGLGPSHYYEQYF.

V is TRBV4-1 and J is TRBJ1-2, with 7 bases that match TRBD1. Germline V lookup: CDR1 MGHRA, CDR2 YSYEKL. The trim removed 1 base at V and 4 bases at J, leaving 15 bases unmatched. The CDR3 is 18 residues long. The CDR3 loop is CASSQVFWLQGQFYGYTF. The DNA of the CDR3 is TGCGCCAGCAGCCAAGTTTTTTGGTTACAGGGGCAATTCTATGGCTACACCTTC.

This clone was seen only once. This chain links TRBV6-1 with TRBJ1-3, with D unclear. Trimming shortened V by 2 bases and J by 0 bases, and 11 bases separated the two germline ends. The CDR3 consists of 16 residues. The germline V gene encodes CDR1 MNHNS and CDR2 SASEGT. The CDR3 coding sequence is TGTGCCAGCAGTGAAATTTCGGGAAGCTCTGGAAACACCATATATTTT. It encodes CASSEISGSSGNTIYF.

The CDR3 sequence is CASSPTVGTGELFF. The CDR3 DNA follows: TGTGCCAGCAGCCCCACCGTGGGCACCGGGGAGCTGTTTTTT. J is TRBJ2-2 and V is TRBV4-2; D not resolved. The CDR3 runs to 14 residues. Deletions cut 4 bases from V and 4 bases from J, with 10 bases between. CDR1 LGHNA and CDR2 YNFKEQ come from the germline V gene.

This chain uses TRBV9 with TRBJ2-2, with TRBD2 matching over 8 bases. Losses at the gene ends were 0 bases for V and 1 base for J; bases not matched to a gene: 5. This CDR3 comprises 17 residues. CDR1 and CDR2 (germline): SGDLS, YYNGEE. The CDR3: CASSVVAGGGNTGELFF. The DNA of the CDR3 is TGTGCCAGCAGCGTAGTTGCGGGGGGCGGGAACACCGGGGAGCTGTTTTTT.

The chain links TRBV6-4 to TRBJ1-1; D may be TRBD1 (5 bases). V lost 4 bases to trimming and J lost 1 base, with 19 bases between them. Germline V gene data show CDR1 as MRHNA and CDR2 as SNTAGT. The CDR3 consists of 17 residues. CDR3: CASSGHLRDPKNTEAFF. The CDR3 nucleotides read TGTGCCAGCAGTGGGCATCTCAGGGATCCCAAGAACACTGAAGCTTTCTTT.

The rearrangement uses TRBV27 and TRBJ1-2; 9 nucleotides line up with TRBD1. Germline trimming cut 4 bases from V and 4 bases from J; bases unmatched to any gene: 4. This CDR3 is 14 amino acids long. From germline, CDR1 is MNHEY and CDR2 SMNVEV (reference sequence). CDR3 DNA: TGTGCCAGCAGTTCACAGGGACAGGGCTATGGCTACACCTTC. Protein: CASSSQGQGYGYTF.

This clone was observed once. The V and J genes are TRBV6-5 and TRBJ1-2; D is undetermined. Germline V lookup: CDR1 MNHEY, CDR2 SVGAGI. Trimming cost V 6 bases and J 7 bases, with 18 bases left between them. The CDR3 has 14 amino acids. This CDR3 is CASRNPGEGFGYTF. The CDR3 DNA reads TGTGCCAGCAGAAACCCCGGGGAAGGATTTGGCTACACCTTC.

The chain combines TRBV29-1 with TRBJ2-1, with 8 bases identical to TRBD2. The CDR3 totals 13 residues. Germline V gene data show CDR1 as SQVTM and CDR2 as ANQGSEA. V shed 4 bases, J shed 5 bases, and the junction held 4 bases outside the gene matches. CDR3 sequence reads: CSVGGGGNNEQFF. The CDR3 DNA sequence: TGCAGCGTTGGTGGCGGGGGGAACAATGAGCAGTTCTTC.

As to this clone: The junction does not match germline at one end; this may be a read error. The chain carries TRBV4-2 and TRBJ1-1; D remains ambiguous. The CDR3 has 13 residues. Germline CDR1 reads LGHNA; CDR2 reads YNFKEQ. CDR3 nucleotide sequence: TGTGCCAGCAGCCAAGACTCGAACGCTGAAGCTTTCTTT. Translating it yields CASSQDSNAEAFF.